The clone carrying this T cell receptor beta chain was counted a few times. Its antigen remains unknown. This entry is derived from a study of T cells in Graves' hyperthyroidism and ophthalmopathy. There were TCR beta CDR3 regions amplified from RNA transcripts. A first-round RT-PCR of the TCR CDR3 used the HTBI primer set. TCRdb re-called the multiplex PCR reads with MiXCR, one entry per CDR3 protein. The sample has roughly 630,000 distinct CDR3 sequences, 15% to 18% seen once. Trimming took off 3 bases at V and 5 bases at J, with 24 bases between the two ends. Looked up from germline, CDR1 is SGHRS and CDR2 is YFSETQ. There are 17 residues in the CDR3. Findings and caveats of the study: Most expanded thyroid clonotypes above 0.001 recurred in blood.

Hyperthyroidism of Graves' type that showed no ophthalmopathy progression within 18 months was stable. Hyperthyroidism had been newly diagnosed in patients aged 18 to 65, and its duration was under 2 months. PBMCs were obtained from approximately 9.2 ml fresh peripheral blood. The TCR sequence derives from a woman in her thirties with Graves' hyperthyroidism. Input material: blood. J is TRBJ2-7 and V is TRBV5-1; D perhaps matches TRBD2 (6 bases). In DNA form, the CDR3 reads TGCGCCAGCAGCTCTGTGGCCCCGGGACTCCCGGGTGACGAGCAGTACTTC. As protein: CASSSVAPGLPGDEQYF.